Presented here are 26 T cell receptor beta chains from one specimen sequenced in a study of pediatric ulcerative colitis. Produced via immunoSEQ multiplex PCR; TCRdb's table is partial and in-frame only. This sample has fewer than 40,000 clones; roughly 86% occur once, and the top ten carry roughly 4.3%. Sequencing used blood. The receptors were gathered from a boy aged 5-17 years with severe ulcerative colitis.

The chain links TRBV27 to TRBJ1-5; D call uncertain. Germline V gene lookup returns CDR1 MNHEY and CDR2 SMNVEV (reference sequence). V shed 2 bases and J shed 2 bases, with 10 bases lying between them. There are 15 residues in the CDR3. Here the CDR3 reads CASSLNYGGNQPQHF. CDR3 nucleotide sequence: TGTGCCAGCAGTTTAAACTACGGTGGCAATCAGCCCCAGCATTTT.

A few counts support this clone. The V and J genes are TRBV30 and TRBJ1-1; weak D call: TRBD1 (5 bases). The V end was cut by 4 bases, the J end by 4 bases, with 10 bases between. The CDR3 covers 12 residues. Germline CDR1 and CDR2: GTSNPN and SVGIG (reference sequence). The CDR3 reads CAWTAGFTEAFF. For the CDR3, the DNA is TGTGCCTGGACTGCAGGGTTCACTGAAGCTTTCTTT. Drawing the rest from reference TRBV30 and TRBJ1-1, the complete variable domain is SQTIHQWPATLVQPVGSPLSLECTVEGTSNPNLYWYRQAAGRGLQLLFYSVGIGQISSEVPQNLSASRPQDRQFILSSKKLLLSDSGFYLCAWTAGFTEAFFGQGTRLTVV.

This clone was detected a few times. This sequence joins TRBV19 and TRBJ1-1; 10 nucleotides align to TRBD1. The CDR3 is 15 amino acids. From germline, CDR1 is LNHDA and CDR2 SQIVND (reference sequence). The ends lost 7 bases at V and 4 bases at J; junction bases unmatched: 9. CDR3 loop: CASTEWGTGVTEAFF. The DNA of the CDR3 is TGTGCCAGTACCGAATGGGGGACAGGGGTCACTGAAGCTTTCTTT.

The V gene is TRBV14, the J gene TRBJ1-3; D possibly corresponds to TRBD1 (6 bases). Germline V lookup: CDR1 SGHDN, CDR2 FVKESK. The CDR3 consists of 16 residues. V shed 1 base and J shed 3 bases, with 13 bases lying between them. The CDR3 reads CASSQAHRVYGNTIYF. CDR3 nucleotide sequence: TGTGCCAGCAGCCAAGCCCACAGGGTTTATGGAAACACCATATATTTT.

CDR3 in amino acids: CASSWSGQETQYF. In DNA, the CDR3 is TGTGCCAGCAGCTGGTCCGGGCAAGAGACCCAGTACTTC. The rearrangement uses TRBV5-5 and TRBJ2-5; D unresolved. V was clipped by 3 bases and J by 2 bases, with 8 bases between them. CDR3 size: 13 residues. Germline loops: CDR1 SGHKS, CDR2 YYEKEE (reference sequence). Full variable domain (outside the CDR3, taken from reference TRBV5-5 and TRBJ2-5): DAGVTQSPTHLIKTRGQQVTLRCSPISGHKSVSWYQQVLGQGPQFIFQYYEKEERGRGNFPDRFSARQFPNYSSELNVNALLLGDSALYLCASSWSGQETQYFGPGTRLLVL.

This chain joins TRBV30 and TRBJ2-2; no definite D call. From germline, CDR1 is GTSNPN and CDR2 SVGIG (reference sequence). The V and J ends lost 2 bases and 4 bases respectively, with 8 bases between them. There are 13 residues in the CDR3. The CDR3, as DNA: TGTGCCTGGAGTCTATGGGGCACCGGGGAGCTGTTTTTT. Residues: CAWSLWGTGELFF.

The rearrangement joins TRBV7-9 to TRBJ2-7, with D uncertain. The CDR3 runs to 12 residues. Trimming pared 5 bases from V and 4 bases from J, leaving 9 bases between. Germline V gene data show CDR1 as SEHNR and CDR2 as FQNEAQ (reference sequence). The CDR3 DNA is TGTGCCAGCAGCAAGGACGTATACGAGCAGTACTTC. As protein: CASSKDVYEQYF.

This clone was observed a handful of times. The gene calls are TRBV7-2 and TRBJ2-7; D is unclear. The CDR3 consists of 13 residues. Germline V gene sequence: CDR1 SGHTA, CDR2 FQGNSA. V was pared by 4 bases and J by 3 bases, with 10 bases between. The CDR3 DNA reads as TGTGCCAGCAGCTCTCCTTACAACTACGAGCAGTACTTC. The encoded protein is CASSSPYNYEQYF. Complete variable domain (other parts from reference TRBV7-2 and TRBJ2-7): GAGVSQSPSNKVTEKGKDVELRCDPISGHTALYWYRQSLGQGLEFLIYFQGNSAPDKSGLPSDRFSAERTGGSVSTLTIQRTQQEDSAVYLCASSSPYNYEQYFGPGTRLTVT.

The chain links TRBV30 to TRBJ2-5; no definite D call. Per germline, CDR1 GTSNPN and CDR2 SVGIG (reference sequence). The CDR3 is made up of 11 amino acids. Deletions cut 2 bases from V and 3 bases from J, with 4 bases between. Here the CDR3 reads CAWSPKETQYF. CDR3 DNA: TGTGCCTGGAGTCCGAAAGAGACCCAGTACTTC. Together with reference TRBV30 and TRBJ2-5, the CDR3 gives the full variable domain: SQTIHQWPATLVQPVGSPLSLECTVEGTSNPNLYWYRQAAGRGLQLLFYSVGIGQISSEVPQNLSASRPQDRQFILSSKKLLLSDSGFYLCAWSPKETQYFGPGTRLLVL.

The chain employs TRBV7-3 and TRBJ2-1, with D perhaps TRBD1 (6 bases). V lost 3 bases and J 7 bases, leaving 16 bases between the germline ends. CDR3 length equals 15 residues. The germline V gene encodes CDR1 SGHTA and CDR2 FQGTGA. Here the CDR3 reads CASSFGGLRGNEQFF. The CDR3 bases are TGTGCCAGCAGCTTTGGGGGTCTAAGGGGGAATGAGCAGTTCTTC.

The rearrangement links TRBV9 to TRBJ2-4; 11 bases map to TRBD1. The germline V gene encodes CDR1 SGDLS and CDR2 YYNGEE. This CDR3 is 15 amino acids long. The V segment lost 3 bases and the J segment 7 bases; nucleotides outside the gene matches: 6. The CDR3 DNA reads TGTGCCAGCAGCGGCCGGGACAGGGGGGCGAACATTCAGTACTTC. Residues: CASSGRDRGANIQYF.

The chain combines TRBV9 with TRBJ2-7; D is possibly TRBD1 (6 bases). Trimming shortened V by 4 bases and J by 6 bases, and 17 bases separated the two germline ends. The germline V gene encodes CDR1 SGDLS and CDR2 YYNGEE. The CDR3 runs 14 residues. As DNA, the CDR3 is TGTGCCAGCAGCCTTTCCACAGGGTCCGCCGAGCAGTACTTC. It specifies CASSLSTGSAEQYF.

The V and J genes are TRBV15 and TRBJ2-5; 9 positions agree with TRBD2. The J call may be incorrect, as the DNA end agrees better with TRBJ2-7. The germline gives CDR1 LNHNV, CDR2 YYDKDF (reference sequence). The CDR3 consists of 15 residues. CDR3 sequence reads: CATSISAGGPSEQYF. CDR3 bases: TGTGCCACCAGCATTAGCGCGGGGGGGCCATCCGAGCAGTACTTC.

This clone turned up a few times. As DNA, the CDR3 is TGTGCCAGCAGTTGGAGGGGTCCCTACAATGAGCAGTTCTTC. Protein: CASSWRGPYNEQFF. V is TRBV6-5 and J is TRBJ2-1; a weak D match, TRBD2 (6 bases). Trimming cost V 4 bases and J 2 bases, with 9 bases left between them. This CDR3 contains 14 residues. From germline, CDR1 is MNHEY and CDR2 SVGAGI.

This clone was found a few times. The V gene is TRBV4-2, the J gene TRBJ1-2; weak D call: TRBD1 (6 bases). V gave up 1 base and J gave up 7 bases, with 16 bases separating them. CDR3 length: 15 amino acids. In germline, CDR1 is LGHNA, CDR2 YNFKEQ. The CDR3 sequence is CASSQGQAVYGGYTF. In DNA, the CDR3 is TGTGCCAGCAGCCAAGGACAGGCGGTCTATGGTGGCTACACCTTC.

The V gene is TRBV2, the J gene TRBJ1-2; 7 nucleotides agree with TRBD1. The V segment lost 6 bases and the J segment 6 bases; nucleotides outside the gene matches: 16. CDR1 and CDR2 (germline): SNHLY, FYNNEI. This CDR3 is built from 16 residues. The DNA for the CDR3 is TGTGCCAGCAGACCTCCGACAGGGTCCGGCCCCCATGGCTACACCTTC. Amino acid sequence: CASRPPTGSGPHGYTF.

This clone was counted a single time. The chain is built from TRBV14 and TRBJ2-7, with D possibly TRBD1 on 5 matching bases. This CDR3 is built from 17 residues. In germline, CDR1 is SGHDN, CDR2 FVKESK. The CDR3 nucleotides read TGTGCTATCCACCGGACAAGAAGAGTCCCGATGGAATACGAGCAGTACTTC. It encodes CAIHRTRRVPMEYEQYF. The full variable domain, its missing parts supplied by reference TRBV14 and TRBJ2-7, is EAGVTQFPSHSVIEKGQTVTLRCDPISGHDNLYWYRRVMGKEIKFLLHFVKESKQDESGMPNNRFLAERTGGTYSTLKVQPAELEDSGVYFCAIHRTRRVPMEYEQYFGPGTRLTVT.

The CDR3 is CASSVGSYSGANVLTF. The CDR3 DNA reads as TGTGCCAGCAGCGTAGGGTCCTATTCTGGGGCCAACGTCCTGACTTTC. V gene TRBV9 combines with J gene TRBJ2-6; D call uncertain. The CDR3 covers 16 residues. V lost 0 bases to trimming and J lost 1 base, with 8 bases between them. Germline CDR1 reads SGDLS; CDR2 reads YYNGEE.

This clone was picked up one time. This chain uses TRBV7-9 with TRBJ1-1, with D perhaps TRBD1 (6 bases). Germline V gene lookup returns CDR1 SEHNR and CDR2 FQNEAQ (reference sequence). The CDR3 runs 12 residues. V dropped 2 bases and J dropped 6 bases, with 7 bases sitting between them. The CDR3 loop reads CASSLTGSEAFF. CDR3 in DNA: TGTGCCAGCAGCTTAACAGGGTCTGAAGCTTTCTTT.

This clone was observed a single time. The rearrangement uses TRBV7-3 and TRBJ2-1; D assignment may be TRBD1 or TRBD2 (6 bases each). The CDR3 sequence is 17 residues long. The V end was cut by 2 bases, the J end by 0 bases, with 14 bases between. Germline V gene sequence: CDR1 SGHTA, CDR2 FQGTGA. The CDR3 sequence is CASSLEGGSPSYNEQFF. The CDR3 bases are TGTGCCAGCAGCTTAGAGGGGGGATCCCCCTCCTACAATGAGCAGTTCTTC.

The genes are TRBV4-2 and TRBJ1-2, with D perhaps TRBD1 (6 bases). V was clipped by 4 bases and J by 3 bases, with 24 bases between them. CDR3 length: 18 residues. Germline V CDR1 and CDR2: LGHNA, YNFKEQ. This CDR3 reads CASSLGFARDTRDYGYTF. In nucleotides, the CDR3 is TGTGCCAGCAGCCTTGGATTCGCGCGGGACACGCGGGACTATGGCTACACCTTC.

V is TRBV10-2 and J is TRBJ2-7, with 9 positions matching TRBD1. CDR1 is WSHSY, CDR2 SAAADI, per germline. The CDR3 covers 15 residues. Trimming cost V 5 bases and J 4 bases; bases outside gene matches: 9. CDR3 in amino acids: CASSTGGLSRYEQYF. The CDR3 DNA reads TGCGCCAGCAGTACAGGGGGCCTCTCTCGATACGAGCAGTACTTC.

The V call is TRBV9, the J call TRBJ1-6; D not certain. CDR1 is SGDLS and CDR2 is YYNGEE in the germline V gene. CDR3 length equals 13 residues. V dropped 0 bases and J dropped 10 bases, with 8 bases sitting between them. The CDR3 protein is CASSVEPKSPLHF. CDR3 sequence (DNA): TGTGCCAGCAGCGTAGAACCCAAGTCACCCCTCCACTTT.

The chain is built from TRBV7-2 and TRBJ2-4; 10 bases map to TRBD2. J lost 12 bases, V lost 6 bases, and 8 bases had no gene match. The V gene's germline CDR1 is SGHTA and CDR2 FQGNSA. The CDR3 totals 13 residues. DNA of the CDR3: TGTGCCAGCAGTGAGCGGGGGGGCGACCCTCAGTACTTC. The encoded protein is CASSERGGDPQYF.

Written as DNA, the CDR3 is TGTGCCACCAGCAGAGATAGAGGGCGGGGCAATCAGCCCCAGCATTTT. The encoded protein is CATSRDRGRGNQPQHF. V and J are TRBV15 and TRBJ1-5, with D hard to call. The V end was cut by 0 bases, the J end by 2 bases, with 11 bases between. Germline assignment: CDR1 LNHNV and CDR2 YYDKDF (reference sequence). This CDR3 has 16 residues.

The table lists this clone with a few counts. This chain uses TRBV7-2 with TRBJ2-1; TRBD2 aligns across 8 bases. Germline V CDR1 and CDR2: SGHTA, FQGNSA. V lost 5 bases to trimming and J lost 2 bases; unmatched junction nucleotides: 8. This CDR3 has 16 residues. DNA of the CDR3: TGTGCCAGCAGCCGGGGGGGCACCTACGCCTACAATGAGCAGTTCTTC. It specifies CASSRGGTYAYNEQFF.